The 4 T cell receptor beta chains listed next were all sequenced from one sample in a study of identical twins. TCRdb re-derived calls from the 5' RACE reads in MiXCR, one entry per CDR3 protein. The sample lists hundreds of thousands of distinct CDR3 sequences; 6% to 6.5% were seen once. Sample: naive T cells sorted from blood. The receptors here all came from a man aged 18-30 years in good health.

This clonotype was found many times. V is TRBV6-5 and J is TRBJ2-1, with TRBD2 matching over 8 bases. Germline V gene data show CDR1 as MNHEY and CDR2 as SVGAGI. Trimming removed 4 bases from V and 3 bases from J; junction bases left unmatched: 11. The CDR3 is 17 residues long. CDR3 residues: CASSFSVVREDYNEQFF. The DNA of the CDR3 is TGTGCCAGCAGTTTCAGTGTTGTGCGGGAGGACTACAATGAGCAGTTCTTC.

V usage is TRBV7-9 and J usage is TRBJ2-5; TRBD2 is a possible D gene (6 bases). The CDR3 runs 15 residues. V was shortened by 5 bases and J by 5 bases, with 18 bases between the two germline ends. Germline loops: CDR1 SEHNR, CDR2 FQNEAQ (reference sequence). The CDR3 protein is CASSTAGPKKETQYF. Here the CDR3 DNA reads TGTGCCAGCAGCACAGCGGGCCCTAAAAAGGAGACCCAGTACTTC.

The V and J genes are TRBV20-1 and TRBJ2-3; 7 bases are a match to TRBD2. Germline CDR1 reads DFQATT; CDR2 reads SNEGSKA (reference sequence). This CDR3 has 15 residues. V dropped 8 bases and J dropped 6; count of bases not matched to a gene: 17. The CDR3 DNA sequence: TGCAGTCTCGGACCGCCTGCGAGGGGAGGGGATACGCAGTATTTT. It translates to CSLGPPARGGDTQYF.

This clonotype showed up just a few times. The V and J genes are TRBV5-1 and TRBJ2-7, with D unresolved. CDR1 and CDR2 (germline): SGHRS, YFSETQ. CDR3 length: 16 amino acids. V shed 4 bases and J shed 0 bases, with 17 bases lying between them. The CDR3 is CASSMDPLRGSYEQYV. The CDR3, as DNA: TGCGCCAGCAGCATGGACCCCCTACGAGGCTCCTACGAGCAGTACGTC.